This T cell receptor beta chain was recovered during a study of T-cell reconstitution after alpha-beta-depleted transplantation in children. Unique molecular identifiers tagged the TCRbeta library. TCRdb passed the PCR reads through MiXCR, listing each CDR3 protein once. Of 500,000 or so distinct CDR3 sequences in the sample, 30% to 35% were seen once. CDR1 is SGHRS and CDR2 is YFSETQ in the germline V gene. The CDR3 loop spans 16 amino acids. Trimming pared 0 bases from V and 4 bases from J, leaving 17 bases between. The J gene is TRBJ2-7, the V gene TRBV5-1; D gene ambiguous. Source: PBMCs from the stem cell graft donor, taken from the stem cell graft. The clonotype comes from a human donor who donated a stem cell graft to a child with aplastic anemia. CDR3 region: CASSLGTGNDHYEQYV. CDR3 bases: TGCGCCAGCAGCTTGGGGACCGGAAACGACCATTACGAGCAGTACGTC.